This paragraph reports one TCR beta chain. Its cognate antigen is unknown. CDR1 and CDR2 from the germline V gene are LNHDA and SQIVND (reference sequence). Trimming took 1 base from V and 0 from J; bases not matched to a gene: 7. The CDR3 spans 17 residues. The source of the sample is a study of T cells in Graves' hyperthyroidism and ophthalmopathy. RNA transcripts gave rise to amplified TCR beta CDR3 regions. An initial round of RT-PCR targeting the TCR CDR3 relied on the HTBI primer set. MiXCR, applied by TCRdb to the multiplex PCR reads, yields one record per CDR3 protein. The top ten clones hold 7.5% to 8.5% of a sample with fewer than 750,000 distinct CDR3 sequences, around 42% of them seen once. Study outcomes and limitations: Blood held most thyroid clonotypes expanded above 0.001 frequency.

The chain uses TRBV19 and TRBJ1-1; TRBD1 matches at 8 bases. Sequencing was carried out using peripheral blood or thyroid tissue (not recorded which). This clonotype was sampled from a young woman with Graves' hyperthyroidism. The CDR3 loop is CASSIAGGEDMNTEAFF. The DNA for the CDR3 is TGTGCCAGTAGTATAGCAGGGGGCGAGGATATGAACACTGAAGCTTTCTTT.